This passage covers 11 T cell receptor beta chains from one sample sequenced in a study of cytomegalovirus exposure and HLA in healthy donors. Method: immunoSEQ multiplex PCR; TCRdb's copy keeps in-frame clones and lacks some. This table has approximately 140,000 clones, approximately 84% appearing once. Sample: PBMCs. Receptors originate from a woman aged 25 to 39 in good health and CMV-seronegative.

The V and J genes are TRBV28 and TRBJ2-2; D is unresolved. V gave up 7 bases and J gave up 0 bases, with 6 bases separating them. The germline gives CDR1 MDHEN, CDR2 SYDVKM. This CDR3 has 13 residues. CDR3 DNA: TGTGCCAGCATCCCTACGAACACCGGGGAGCTGTTTTTT. It codes for CASIPTNTGELFF.

The count of this clone is one. This sequence joins TRBV27 and TRBJ1-2; 7 bases align to TRBD1. Germline lookup yields CDR1 MNHEY and CDR2 SMNVEV (reference sequence). V shed 6 bases, J shed 2 bases, and the junction held 3 bases outside the gene matches. CDR3 length: 13 amino acids. CDR3 sequence: CASSSGGNYGYTF. The CDR3 DNA is TGTGCCAGCAGCTCAGGGGGGAACTATGGCTACACCTTC.

This rearrangement joins TRBV7-8 to TRBJ2-2; 8 nucleotides align to TRBD2. Losses at the gene ends were 2 bases for V and 6 bases for J; bases not matched to a gene: 5. The CDR3 extends over 15 amino acids. The germline CDR1 and CDR2 sequences are SGHVS and FQNEAQ. The CDR3 sequence is CASSLSGTSAGELFF. Here the CDR3 DNA reads TGTGCCAGCAGCTTATCCGGGACTAGTGCCGGGGAGCTGTTTTTT.

This clone appeared once. This sequence joins TRBV27 and TRBJ2-7; TRBD1 matches at 7 bases. The CDR3 is 15 residues long. Germline values: CDR1 MNHEY, CDR2 SMNVEV (reference sequence). Trimming removed 7 bases from V and 3 bases from J; junction bases left unmatched: 12. The CDR3 is CASKTGTVGSYEQYF. The DNA of the CDR3 is TGTGCCAGCAAGACCGGGACAGTGGGAAGCTACGAGCAGTACTTC.

The rearrangement uses TRBV7-8 and TRBJ2-3; D perhaps matches TRBD1 (6 bases). Trimming pared 2 bases from V and 2 bases from J, leaving 14 bases between. The CDR3 is made up of 16 amino acids. CDR1 and CDR2 (germline): SGHVS, FQNEAQ. The CDR3 is CASSLRFTGNTDTQYF. CDR3 DNA sequence: TGTGCCAGCAGCTTACGGTTTACAGGGAACACAGATACGCAGTATTTT.

The genes are TRBV2 and TRBJ2-2; 9 bases are a match to TRBD1. Germline assignment: CDR1 SNHLY and CDR2 FYNNEI. The CDR3 is 13 amino acids. With 10 bases clipped from V and 6 bases from J, the junction kept 6 bases outside the gene matches. The CDR3 region is CATGTGTAGELFF. The CDR3 nucleotides read TGTGCCACGGGGACAGGGACCGCCGGGGAGCTGTTTTTT.

The chain uses TRBV29-1 and TRBJ2-5; 9 bases map to TRBD2. V lost 5 bases and J lost 2; bases outside the gene matches: 9. This CDR3 is 15 amino acids long. The V gene's germline CDR1 is SQVTM and CDR2 ANQGSEA. The CDR3 region has the DNA TGCAGCGTTTCCTGGGCGGGGGGGCCACAAGAGACCCAGTACTTC. Amino acids: CSVSWAGGPQETQYF.

The rearrangement uses TRBV6-5 and TRBJ2-3, with 7 bases that match TRBD1. Losses at the gene ends were 2 bases for V and 0 bases for J; bases not matched to a gene: 5. There are 16 residues in the CDR3. Germline CDR1 and CDR2: MNHEY and SVGAGI. The CDR3: CASSYRGGFSTDTQYF. As DNA, the CDR3 is TGTGCCAGCAGTTACCGAGGGGGCTTTAGCACAGATACGCAGTATTTT.

The CDR3 spells CAISESTSSISYEQYF. For the CDR3, the DNA is TGTGCCATCAGTGAGTCAACTAGCTCTATTTCCTACGAGCAGTACTTC. This chain uses TRBV10-3 with TRBJ2-7; D possibly corresponds to TRBD2 (6 bases). Trimming stripped 0 bases from V and 1 base from J, with 13 bases between. The germline CDR1 and CDR2 sequences are ENHRY and SYGVKD. The CDR3 has 16 residues.

The chain couples TRBV7-6 to TRBJ2-5, with TRBD2 matching 10 bases. This CDR3 is 18 amino acids long. CDR1 and CDR2 (germline): SGHVS, FNYEAQ. Trimming cost V 1 base and J 0 bases; bases outside gene matches: 8. CDR3 in amino acids: CASSLVASGRQYQETQYF. Written as DNA, the CDR3 is TGTGCCAGCAGCTTAGTGGCTAGCGGGAGACAGTACCAAGAGACCCAGTACTTC.

V and J are TRBV5-1 and TRBJ2-2; a possible D gene is TRBD2 (5 bases). Trimming stripped 0 bases from V and 5 bases from J, with 11 bases between. Germline V gene sequence: CDR1 SGHRS, CDR2 YFSETQ. The CDR3 extends over 15 amino acids. The CDR3 region is CASSLAGLRTGELFF. As DNA, the CDR3 is TGCGCCAGCAGCTTGGCAGGACTCCGGACCGGGGAGCTGTTTTTT. Full variable domain (outside the CDR3, taken from reference TRBV5-1 and TRBJ2-2): KAGVTQTPRYLIKTRGQQVTLSCSPISGHRSVSWYQQTPGQGLQFLFEYFSETQRNKGNFPGRFSGRQFSNSRSEMNVSTLELGDSALYLCASSLAGLRTGELFFGEGSRLTVL.